A selection of T cell receptor beta chains follows, all from one sample in a study of CD8 T cells in ankylosing spondylitis. TCRdb redid the calling of the 5' RACE reads with MiXCR, one entry per CDR3 protein. The top ten clones hold over 4.5% of a sample with approximately 92,000 distinct CDR3 sequences, 8.8% of them seen once. Sequenced material: blood, either unsorted or a sorted T cell fraction (not recorded which). The receptors were gathered from a male donor with ankylosing spondylitis or in good health (not recorded which). Each CDR3 is given without its conserved first and last residue. Each record gives: V gene, J gene, CDR3 protein.

v_gene: TRBV5-1
j_gene: TRBJ1-1
CDR3aa: ASSGNRRSVEAF

v_gene: TRBV20-1
j_gene: TRBJ2-5
CDR3aa: CALKAGTLVTETQY

v_gene: TRBV29-1
j_gene: TRBJ2-3
CDR3aa: SVRLAGGRDTQY

v_gene: TRBV20-1
j_gene: TRBJ2-7
CDR3aa: SANSGSRYEQY

v_gene: TRBV28
j_gene: TRBJ2-7
CDR3aa: ASSLWAGGIHEQY

v_gene: TRBV20-1
j_gene: TRBJ2-1
CDR3aa: SARGVTGLYNEQF

v_gene: TRBV28
j_gene: TRBJ2-6
CDR3aa: VSSEGGANVLT

v_gene: TRBV12-3/TRBV12-4
j_gene: TRBJ2-1
CDR3aa: ASGRGLNNEQF

v_gene: TRBV5-1
j_gene: TRBJ1-6
CDR3aa: ASSLDHNPLLPYNSPLH

v_gene: TRBV7-3
j_gene: TRBJ2-2
CDR3aa: ASSSGLAGPGGELF

v_gene: TRBV28
j_gene: TRBJ2-3
CDR3aa: ASSPQGSGLTDTQY

v_gene: TRBV7-3
j_gene: TRBJ2-7
CDR3aa: ASSLIPDDEQY

v_gene: TRBV7-8
j_gene: TRBJ2-1
CDR3aa: ASSHPGQEDEQF

v_gene: TRBV4-2
j_gene: TRBJ1-6
CDR3aa: ASSQDFRQGHSPLH

v_gene: TRBV29-1
j_gene: TRBJ1-2
CDR3aa: SVALDRGGYGYT

v_gene: TRBV6-1
j_gene: TRBJ2-1
CDR3aa: ASSEKRSSGGANEQF

v_gene: TRBV7-8
j_gene: TRBJ2-3
CDR3aa: ASSTQRTSGGANTQY

v_gene: TRBV2
j_gene: TRBJ2-7
CDR3aa: ASRGGIYEQY

v_gene: TRBV9
j_gene: TRBJ1-1
CDR3aa: AGGQLFMNTEAF

v_gene: TRBV5-5
j_gene: TRBJ2-1
CDR3aa: ASSRGGQFLNNEQF

v_gene: TRBV12-3/TRBV12-4
j_gene: TRBJ2-3
CDR3aa: ASSLIGGTDTQY

v_gene: TRBV18
j_gene: TRBJ2-3
CDR3aa: ASSRGLEADTQY

v_gene: TRBV9
j_gene: TRBJ2-1
CDR3aa: ASSVARGYNEQF

v_gene: TRBV7-9
j_gene: TRBJ1-2
CDR3aa: ASSFQRQGNFGYT

v_gene: TRBV12-3/TRBV12-4
j_gene: TRBJ1-5
CDR3aa: ASSQTGTGNNQPQH

v_gene: TRBV7-3
j_gene: TRBJ2-1
CDR3aa: ASSLSPGEGVGEQF

v_gene: TRBV5-6
j_gene: TRBJ2-7
CDR3aa: ASSRDRLMGQY